Included here is one T cell receptor (beta chain) sequence, with context. Its antigen is unknown. The data were obtained in a study of T cell responses to AZD1222 COVID-19 vaccine. Whole-study results and caveats: Reports say nearly half of spike-specific TCRs go after unmutated variant regions. Rises in breadth and depth of Spike-specific TCRs came after two AZD1222 doses. The study found vaccine-associated CD4 TCRs spanning spike, dominant at 160-218 and 743-854. White British ancestry dominated among donors, who included more females, and clonal diversity was possibly underestimated.

Data came from immunoSEQ multiplex PCR; TCRdb stores just in-frame clones and leaves some out. The table includes about 94,000 clones, more than 70% detected once. The germline V gene has CDR1 MDHEN and CDR2 SYDVKM. The CDR3 is made up of 12 amino acids. The ends were cut back, 10 bases at V and 1 base at J, with 8 bases in the middle. The chain couples TRBV28 to TRBJ1-5; unclear D gene. This TCR was recovered from an adult in good health. The sequenced sample was peripheral blood, obtained on day 0 of AZD1222 vaccination. CDR3 protein: CATLASNQPQHF. The CDR3 nucleotides are TGTGCCACCCTCGCCAGCAATCAGCCCCAGCATTTT.